The source of this T cell receptor (beta chain) is a study of post-analysis software for immune sequencing data. Built from TCR beta cDNA, the libraries had unique molecular identifiers in them. TCRdb called the PCR reads again in MiXCR, with one record for every CDR3 protein. Altogether roughly 730,000 distinct CDR3 sequences are present, around 27% being singletons, with the ten largest covering 0.56%. This clonotype was seen only a few times. The TCR originated in a girl under 18 with multiple sclerosis. The sample taken for sequencing was blood.

The CDR3 sequence: CASSPHEVAIKNGYTF. The CDR3 DNA reads as TGTGCCAGCAGCCCCCACGAGGTGGCAATTAAAAATGGCTACACCTTC. This chain links TRBV9 with TRBJ1-2; D is undetermined. Trimming stripped 4 bases from V and 6 bases from J, with 22 bases between. Per the germline V gene, CDR1 is SGDLS and CDR2 is YYNGEE. The CDR3 consists of 16 residues.